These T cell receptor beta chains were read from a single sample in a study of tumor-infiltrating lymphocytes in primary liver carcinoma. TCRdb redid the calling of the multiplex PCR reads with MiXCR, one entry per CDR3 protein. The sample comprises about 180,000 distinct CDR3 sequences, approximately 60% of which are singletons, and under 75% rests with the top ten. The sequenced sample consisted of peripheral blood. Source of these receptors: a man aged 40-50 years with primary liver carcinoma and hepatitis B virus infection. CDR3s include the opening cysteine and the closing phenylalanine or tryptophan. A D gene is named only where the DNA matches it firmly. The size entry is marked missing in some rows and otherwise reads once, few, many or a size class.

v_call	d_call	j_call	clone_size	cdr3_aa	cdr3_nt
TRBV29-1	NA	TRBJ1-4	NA	CSVATPRQDEKLFF	TGCAGCGTTGCGACCCCGAGGCAGGATGAAAAACTGTTTTTT
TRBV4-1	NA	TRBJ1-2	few	CASRRPGLSPGSGYTF	TGCGCCAGCAGACGACCGGGCCTTTCTCCGGGGTCCGGCTACACCTTC
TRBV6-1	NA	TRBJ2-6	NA	CASSAVSGANVLTF	TGTGCCAGCAGTGCAGTCTCTGGGGCCAACGTCCTGACTTTC
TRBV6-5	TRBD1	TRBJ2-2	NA	CANSQGAGGPGELFF	TGTGCCAACAGCCAGGGGGCAGGGGGCCCCGGGGAGCTGTTTTTT
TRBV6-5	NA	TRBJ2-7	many	CASSFGIHGGYEQYF	TGTGCCAGCAGTTTCGGGATCCACGGGGGCTACGAGCAGTACTTC
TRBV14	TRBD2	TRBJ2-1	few	CASSSRSGDSSYNEQFF	TGTGCCAGCAGCTCCCGGAGCGGGGATAGCTCCTACAATGAGCAGTTCTTC
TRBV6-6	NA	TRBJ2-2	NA	CASSTTERWTGELFF	TGTGCCAGCAGTACGACCGAGAGGTGGACCGGGGAGCTGTTTTTT
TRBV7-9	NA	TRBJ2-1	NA	CASSLSGISYNEQFF	TGTGCCAGCAGTCTCTCCGGGATTTCCTACAATGAGCAGTTCTTC
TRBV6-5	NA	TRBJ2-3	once	CASSYGHTDTRYF	TGTGCCAGTAGTTACGGACACACAGATACGCGGTATTTT
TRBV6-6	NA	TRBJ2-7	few	CASSRQIPAYEQYF	TGTGCCAGCAGTAGACAGATCCCCGCCTACGAGCAGTACTTC
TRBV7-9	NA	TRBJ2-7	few	CASSLGGLYEQYF	TGTGCCAGCAGCTTGGGGGGTCTCTACGAACAGTACTTC
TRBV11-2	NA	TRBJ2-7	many	CASSFTGEDEQYF	TGTGCCAGCAGCTTTACTGGGGAGGACGAGCAGTACTTC
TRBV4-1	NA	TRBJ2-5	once	CTSSPRAFSQETQYF	TGCACCAGCAGCCCGAGGGCCTTCTCCCAAGAGACCCAGTACTTC
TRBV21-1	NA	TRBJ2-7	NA	CASTETGTGGGYEQYF	TGTGCCAGCACAGAGACCGGGACAGGGGGTGGCTACGAGCAGTACTTC
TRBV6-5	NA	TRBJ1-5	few	CASSPFITDSNQPQHF	TGTGCCAGCAGCCCCTTCATAACGGACAGCAATCAGCCCCAGCATTTT
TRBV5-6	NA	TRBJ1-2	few	CASSWAVNSYTF	TGTGCCAGCAGCTGGGCCGTCAACAGTTACACCTTC
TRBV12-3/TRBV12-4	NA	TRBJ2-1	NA	CASSRTELAYNEQFF	TGTGCCAGCAGTAGGACAGAATTGGCGTACAATGAGCAGTTCTTC
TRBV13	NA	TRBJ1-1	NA	CASSWSRAEAFF	TGTGCCAGCAGCTGGTCCCGCGCTGAAGCTTTCTTT
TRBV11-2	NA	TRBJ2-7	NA	CANSVGTYTTYEQYF	TGTGCCAACAGCGTTGGGACGTACACCACCTACGAGCAGTACTTC
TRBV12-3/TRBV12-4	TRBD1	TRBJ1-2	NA	CASSLGTGDYGYTF	TGTGCCAGCAGTTTAGGGACAGGGGACTATGGCTACACCTTC
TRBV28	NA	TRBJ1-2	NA	CASTNRENCYTF	TGTGCCAGCACCAACAGAGAGAACTGCTACACCTTC
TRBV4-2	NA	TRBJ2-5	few	CASSQVAGETQYF	TGTGCCAGCAGCCAAGTGGCCGGGGAGACCCAGTACTTC
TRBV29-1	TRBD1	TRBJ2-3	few	CSVERDREMDTQYF	TGCAGCGTTGAACGGGACAGGGAAATGGATACGCAGTATTTT
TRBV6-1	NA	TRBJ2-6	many	CASSEVSSGANVLTF	TGTGCCAGCAGTGAAGTTAGCTCTGGGGCCAACGTCCTGACTTTC
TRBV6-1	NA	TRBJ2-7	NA	CASSKGPYEQYF	TGTGCTAGCAGTAAAGGACCCTACGAGCAGTACTTC
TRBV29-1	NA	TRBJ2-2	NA	CSVDTGTGDTGELFF	TGCAGCGTTGATACTGGGACGGGGGACACCGGGGAGCTGTTTTTT
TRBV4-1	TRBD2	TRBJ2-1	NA	CASSQEASGASYNEQFF	TGCGCCAGCAGCCAAGAGGCGAGCGGGGCCTCCTACAATGAGCAGTTCTTC
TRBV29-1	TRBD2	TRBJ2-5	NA	CSVDSRTSGGIGTQYF	TGCAGCGTCGATAGCAGGACTAGCGGGGGTATTGGGACCCAGTACTTC
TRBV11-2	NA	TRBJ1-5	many	CASSIEWNQPQHF	TGTGCCAGCAGCATTGAGTGGAATCAGCCCCAGCATTTT
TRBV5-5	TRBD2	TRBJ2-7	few	CASSWGGGHSYEQYF	TGTGCCAGCAGCTGGGGCGGGGGTCACTCCTACGAGCAGTACTTC
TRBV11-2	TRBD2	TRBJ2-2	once	CASSSPGRGTTGELFF	TGTGCCAGCAGCTCGCCGGGGAGGGGTACTACCGGGGAGCTGTTTTTT
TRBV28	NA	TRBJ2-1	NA	CASSFDSAGKNNEQFF	TGTGCCAGCAGTTTTGATAGTGCGGGGAAAAACAATGAGCAGTTCTTC
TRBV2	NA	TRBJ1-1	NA	CASSAESNTEAFF	TGTGCCAGCAGCGCAGAGAGTAACACTGAAGCTTTCTTT
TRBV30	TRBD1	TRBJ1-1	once	CAWSGQGQGYTEAFF	TGTGCCTGGAGTGGCCAGGGACAGGGTTACACTGAAGCTTTCTTT